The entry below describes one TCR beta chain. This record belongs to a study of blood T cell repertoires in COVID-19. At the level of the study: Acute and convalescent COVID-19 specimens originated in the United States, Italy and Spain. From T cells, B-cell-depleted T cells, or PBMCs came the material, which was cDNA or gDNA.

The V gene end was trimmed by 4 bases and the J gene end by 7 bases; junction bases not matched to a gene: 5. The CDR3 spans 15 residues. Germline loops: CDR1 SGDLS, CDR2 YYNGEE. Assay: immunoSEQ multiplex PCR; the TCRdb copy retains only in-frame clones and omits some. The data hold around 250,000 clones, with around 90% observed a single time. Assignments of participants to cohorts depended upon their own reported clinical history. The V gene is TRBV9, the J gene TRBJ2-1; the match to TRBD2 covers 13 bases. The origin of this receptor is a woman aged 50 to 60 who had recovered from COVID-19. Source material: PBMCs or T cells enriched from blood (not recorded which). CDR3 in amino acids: CASSKWTSGRNEQFF. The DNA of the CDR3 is TGTGCCAGCAGCAAATGGACTAGCGGGAGAAATGAGCAGTTCTTC.